The 10 T cell receptor beta chains below all came from one sample that was sequenced in a study of blood T cell repertoires in COVID-19. Only in-frame clones appear in the TCRdb table, and some are missing; sequencing was by immunoSEQ multiplex PCR. The top ten clones hold roughly 7% of a sample with several thousand clones, 80% to 90% of them seen once. The sample consisted of peripheral blood. The receptors originated from a woman between 45 and 65 years old with active or convalescent COVID-19.

This clone has a handful of counts. The chain employs TRBV11-2 and TRBJ2-3; TRBD1 matches 7 bases. The CDR3 loop spans 15 amino acids. V lost 3 bases, J lost 4 bases, and 7 bases stayed unmatched. From germline, CDR1 is SGHAT and CDR2 FQNNGV. The CDR3 DNA reads TGTGCCAGCAGCTTGTACCGTACAGGGGCAGATACGCAGTATTTT. The encoded protein is CASSLYRTGADTQYF.

The chain has TRBV9 and TRBJ2-1; tentatively, D is TRBD1 (5 bases). The CDR3 has 13 residues. Germline V gives CDR1 SGDLS, CDR2 YYNGEE. V lost 3 bases, J lost 4 bases, and 8 bases lay in between. DNA of the CDR3: TGTGCCAGCAGCGCCGACAGTTACAATGAGCAGTTCTTC. It encodes CASSADSYNEQFF.

The rearrangement joins TRBV7-2 to TRBJ2-2; no reliable D call. V lost 1 base to trimming and J lost 4 bases, with 4 bases between them. The CDR3 covers 13 residues. Germline loops: CDR1 SGHTA, CDR2 FQGNSA. The CDR3 nucleotides read TGTGCCAGCAGCTTAGAACTCACCGGGGAGCTGTTTTTT. It encodes CASSLELTGELFF.

This chain connects TRBV5-4 to TRBJ2-7, with 9 bases lining up with TRBD1. The CDR3 is made up of 14 amino acids. The J segment lost 0 bases and the V segment lost 3 bases, leaving 1 base of the junction unmatched. CDR1 and CDR2 (germline): SGHNT, YYREEE (reference sequence). CDR3 nucleotides: TGTGCCAGCAGCTCGACAGGGGGCTCCTACGAGCAGTACTTC. Translated: CASSSTGGSYEQYF.

This chain joins TRBV10-3 and TRBJ2-7; D perhaps matches TRBD2 (6 bases). There are 15 residues in the CDR3. V lost 2 bases to trimming and J lost 0 bases, with 11 bases between them. Germline V gives CDR1 ENHRY, CDR2 SYGVKD. CDR3: CAISETSLSSYEQYF. CDR3 DNA: TGTGCCATCAGTGAGACTAGCTTGAGCTCCTACGAGCAGTACTTC.

The J gene is TRBJ1-5, the V gene TRBV19; TRBD1 agrees at 8 bases. The V and J ends lost 6 bases and 6 bases, in that order; junction bases with no gene match: 4. Germline CDR1 LNHDA, CDR2 SQIVND (reference sequence). The CDR3 has 13 amino acids. CDR3 bases: TGTGCCAGTAGGGACAGGGTCGGTCAGCCCCAGCATTTT. The encoded protein is CASRDRVGQPQHF.

The rearrangement uses TRBV28 and TRBJ2-2; D gene ambiguous. Germline V gene lookup returns CDR1 MDHEN and CDR2 SYDVKM. There are 12 residues in the CDR3. With 5 bases removed from V and 6 bases from J, the gap between germline ends came to 7 bases. The CDR3 reads CASSRWSGELFF. The CDR3 bases are TGTGCCAGCAGTCGGTGGTCCGGGGAGCTGTTTTTT.

This chain uses TRBV7-9 with TRBJ1-2; D perhaps matches TRBD1 (5 bases). V dropped 4 bases and J dropped 6 bases, with 9 bases sitting between them. Germline V CDR1 and CDR2: SEHNR, FQNEAQ (reference sequence). The CDR3 sequence is 12 residues long. The CDR3 is CASSSDIDGYTF. The CDR3 bases are TGTGCCAGCAGCTCGGACATCGATGGCTACACCTTC.

The V and J genes are TRBV7-2 and TRBJ2-7, with 7 nucleotides matching TRBD1. CDR1 is SGHTA and CDR2 is FQGNSA in the germline V gene. The V and J ends lost 4 bases and 7 bases, in that order; junction bases with no gene match: 7. The CDR3 runs 13 residues. CDR3 coding DNA: TGTGCCAGCAGCTCCAGACAGGGCCTGGAGCAGTACTTC. Translation gives CASSSRQGLEQYF.

The chain couples TRBV24-1 to TRBJ2-7; possibly TRBD1 for D (5 bases). V lost 3 bases and J 5 bases, leaving 16 bases between the germline ends. The CDR3 extends over 15 amino acids. Germline V gene lookup returns CDR1 KGHDR and CDR2 SFDVKD. Written as DNA, the CDR3 is TGTGCCACCAGTGATCCCCCCCCAGGGCTCGACGAGCAGTACTTC. Translating it yields CATSDPPPGLDEQYF.